A single T cell receptor (beta chain) is shown here with its context. RNA, once extracted, was reverse transcribed into cDNA for use as the sequencing template. Sequencing used immunoSEQ multiplex PCR; TCRdb keeps in-frame clones, though not all of them. This table has roughly 210,000 clones, around two fifths appearing once. This record comes from a study of CD8+ T cells in alopecia areata. The treatment here: oral pan-JAK inhibitor, 5-10 mg twice daily. Collection of lesional scalp punch biopsies and peripheral blood was performed in alopecia areata patients. The specimen was CD4+ T cells sorted from blood, collected between weeks 36 and 40, from a patient treated with tofacitinib. The sequence was collected from a human donor with alopecia areata.

The CDR3 DNA reads TGCAGTGCTAGACACGGTCAGCCCCAGCATTTT. As protein: CSARHGQPQHF. The chain combines TRBV20-1 with TRBJ1-5; no definite D call. CDR1 DFQATT and CDR2 SNEGSKA come from the germline V gene (reference sequence). Between the trimmed V and J ends, which lost 2 bases and 6 bases, there was a span of 5 bases. This CDR3 is 11 amino acids long.